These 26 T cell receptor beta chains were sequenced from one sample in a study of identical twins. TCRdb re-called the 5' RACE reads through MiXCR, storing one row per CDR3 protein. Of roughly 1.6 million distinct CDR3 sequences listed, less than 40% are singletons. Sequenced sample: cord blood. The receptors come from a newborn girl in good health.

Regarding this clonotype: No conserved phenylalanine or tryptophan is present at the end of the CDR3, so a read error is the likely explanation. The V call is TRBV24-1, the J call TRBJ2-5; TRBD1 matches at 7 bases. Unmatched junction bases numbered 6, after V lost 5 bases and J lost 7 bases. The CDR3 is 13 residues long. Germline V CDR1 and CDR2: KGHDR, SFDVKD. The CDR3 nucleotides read TGTGCCACCAGTGCCACAGGGGTGGGGACCCAGTACTTA. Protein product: CATSATGVGTQYL.

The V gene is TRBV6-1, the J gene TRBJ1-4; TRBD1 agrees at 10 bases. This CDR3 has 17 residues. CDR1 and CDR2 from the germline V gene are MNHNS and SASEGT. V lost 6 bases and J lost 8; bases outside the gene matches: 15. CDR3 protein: CASRKGQGIGVSEKLFF. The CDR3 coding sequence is TGTGCCAGCAGGAAGGGACAGGGGATTGGAGTGAGCGAAAAACTGTTTTTT.

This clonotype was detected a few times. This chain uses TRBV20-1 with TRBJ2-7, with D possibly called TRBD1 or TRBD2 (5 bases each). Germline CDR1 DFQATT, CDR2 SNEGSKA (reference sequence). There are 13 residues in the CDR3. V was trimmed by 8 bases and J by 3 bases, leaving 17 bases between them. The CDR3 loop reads CSPRDVSFYEQYF. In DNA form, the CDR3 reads TGCAGTCCACGGGACGTTTCCTTCTACGAGCAGTACTTC.

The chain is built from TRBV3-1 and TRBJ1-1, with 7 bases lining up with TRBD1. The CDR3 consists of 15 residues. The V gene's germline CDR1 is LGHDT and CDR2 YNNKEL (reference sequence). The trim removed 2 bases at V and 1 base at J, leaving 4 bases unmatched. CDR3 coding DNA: TGTGCCAGCAGCCAAACCCGGGACAGGAACACTGAAGCTTTCTTT. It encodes CASSQTRDRNTEAFF.

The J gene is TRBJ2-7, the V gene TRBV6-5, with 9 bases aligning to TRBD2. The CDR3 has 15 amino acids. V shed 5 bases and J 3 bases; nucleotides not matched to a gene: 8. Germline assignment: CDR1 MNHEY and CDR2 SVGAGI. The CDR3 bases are TGTGCCAGCAGTGGAGCTAGCGGGAAGAGCTACGAGCAGTACTTC. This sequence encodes CASSGASGKSYEQYF.

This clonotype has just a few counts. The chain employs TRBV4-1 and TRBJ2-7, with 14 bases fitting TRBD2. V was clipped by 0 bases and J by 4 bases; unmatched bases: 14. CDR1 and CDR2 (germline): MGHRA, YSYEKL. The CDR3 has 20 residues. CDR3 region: CASSQELTGLAGEPWYEQYF. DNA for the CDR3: TGCGCCAGCAGCCAAGAGCTGACGGGACTAGCGGGAGAACCCTGGTACGAGCAGTACTTC.

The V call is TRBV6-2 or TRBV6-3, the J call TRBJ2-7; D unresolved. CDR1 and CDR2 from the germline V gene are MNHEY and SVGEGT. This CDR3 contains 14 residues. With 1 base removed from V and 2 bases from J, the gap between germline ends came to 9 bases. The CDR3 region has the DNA TGTGCCAGCAGTTACTACGCAGACCCCTACGAGCAGTACTTC. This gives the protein CASSYYADPYEQYF.

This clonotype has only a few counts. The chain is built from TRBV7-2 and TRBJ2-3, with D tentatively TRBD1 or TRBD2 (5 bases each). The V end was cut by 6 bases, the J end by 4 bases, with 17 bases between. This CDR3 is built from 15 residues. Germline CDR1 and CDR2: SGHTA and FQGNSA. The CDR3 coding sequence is TGTGCCAGCAGTCCGACGGGGACCCAGGCAGATACGCAGTATTTT. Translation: CASSPTGTQADTQYF.

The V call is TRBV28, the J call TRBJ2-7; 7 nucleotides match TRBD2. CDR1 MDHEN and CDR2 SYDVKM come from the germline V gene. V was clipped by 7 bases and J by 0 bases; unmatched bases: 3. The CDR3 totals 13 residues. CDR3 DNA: TGTGCCAGCACGGGGGGTGACTCCTACGAGCAGTACTTC. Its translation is CASTGGDSYEQYF.

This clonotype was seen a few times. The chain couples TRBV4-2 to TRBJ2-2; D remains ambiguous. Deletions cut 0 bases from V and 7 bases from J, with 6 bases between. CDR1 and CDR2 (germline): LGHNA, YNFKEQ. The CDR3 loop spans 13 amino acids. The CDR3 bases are TGTGCCAGCAGCCAAGACCCTTTCGGGGAGCTGTTTTTT. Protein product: CASSQDPFGELFF.

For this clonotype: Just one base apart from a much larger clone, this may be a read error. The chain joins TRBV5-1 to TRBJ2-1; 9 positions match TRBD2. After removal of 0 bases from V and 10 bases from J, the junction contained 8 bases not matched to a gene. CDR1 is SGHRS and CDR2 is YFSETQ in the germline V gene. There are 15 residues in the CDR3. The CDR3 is CASSLGASGTYEQFF. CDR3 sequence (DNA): TGCGCCAGCAGCTTGGGGGCTAGCGGGACCTACGAGCAGTTCTTC.

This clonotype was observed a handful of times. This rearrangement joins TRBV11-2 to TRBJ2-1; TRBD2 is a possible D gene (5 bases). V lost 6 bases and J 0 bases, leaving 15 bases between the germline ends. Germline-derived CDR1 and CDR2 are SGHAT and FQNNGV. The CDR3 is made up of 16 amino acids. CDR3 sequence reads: CASSSDWPSSYNEQFF. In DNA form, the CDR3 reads TGTGCCAGCAGTTCGGACTGGCCGAGCTCCTACAATGAGCAGTTCTTC. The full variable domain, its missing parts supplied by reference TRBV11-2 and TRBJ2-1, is EAGVAQSPRYKIIEKRQSVAFWCNPISGHATLYWYQQILGQGPKLLIQFQNNGVVDDSQLPKDRFSAERLKGVDSTLKIQPAKLEDSAVYLCASSSDWPSSYNEQFFGPGTRLTVL.

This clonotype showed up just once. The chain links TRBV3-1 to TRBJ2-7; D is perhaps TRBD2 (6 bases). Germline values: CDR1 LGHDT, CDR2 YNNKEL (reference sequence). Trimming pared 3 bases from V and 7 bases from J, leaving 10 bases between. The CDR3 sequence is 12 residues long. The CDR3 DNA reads TGTGCCAGCAGCCAGACTAGGCGGGAGCAGTACTTC. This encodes CASSQTRREQYF.

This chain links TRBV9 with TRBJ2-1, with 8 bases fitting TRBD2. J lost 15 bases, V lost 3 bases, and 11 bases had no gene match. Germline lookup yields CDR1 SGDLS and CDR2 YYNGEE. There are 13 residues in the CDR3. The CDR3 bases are TGTGCCAGCAGCGCGCCGGGACTAGTCGGTTCGTTCTTC. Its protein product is CASSAPGLVGSFF. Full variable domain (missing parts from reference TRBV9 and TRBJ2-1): DSGVTQTPKHLITATGQRVTLRCSPRSGDLSVYWYQQSLDQGLQFLIQYYNGEERAKGNILERFSAQQFPDLHSELNLSSLELGDSALYFCASSAPGLVGSFFGPGTRLTVL.

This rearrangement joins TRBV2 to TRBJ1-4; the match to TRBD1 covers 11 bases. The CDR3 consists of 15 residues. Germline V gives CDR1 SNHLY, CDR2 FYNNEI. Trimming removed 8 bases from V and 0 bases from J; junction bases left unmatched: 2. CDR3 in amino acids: CASGTGGATNEKLFF. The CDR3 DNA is TGTGCCAGCGGGACAGGGGGTGCAACTAATGAAAAACTGTTTTTT.

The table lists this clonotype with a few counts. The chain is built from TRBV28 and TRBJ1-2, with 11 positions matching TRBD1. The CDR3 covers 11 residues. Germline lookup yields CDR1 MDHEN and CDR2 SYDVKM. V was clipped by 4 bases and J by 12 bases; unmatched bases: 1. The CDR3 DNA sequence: TGTGCCAGCAGTTGGACAGGGGGCCACACCTTC. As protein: CASSWTGGHTF.

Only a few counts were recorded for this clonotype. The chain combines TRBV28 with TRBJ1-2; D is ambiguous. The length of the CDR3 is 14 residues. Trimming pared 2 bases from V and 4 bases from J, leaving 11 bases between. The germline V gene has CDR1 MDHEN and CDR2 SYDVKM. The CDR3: CASSLSDPVYGYTF. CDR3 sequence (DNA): TGTGCCAGCAGTTTAAGCGACCCCGTCTATGGCTACACCTTC.

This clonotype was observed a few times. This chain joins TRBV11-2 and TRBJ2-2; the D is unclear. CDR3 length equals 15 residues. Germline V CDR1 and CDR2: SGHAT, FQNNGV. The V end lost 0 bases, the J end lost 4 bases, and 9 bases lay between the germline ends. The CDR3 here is CASSLEGPRTGELFF. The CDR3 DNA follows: TGTGCCAGCAGCTTAGAAGGACCTCGCACCGGGGAGCTGTTTTTT.

For the CDR3, the DNA is TGTGCCAGCAGCTTAGCCCCACAAAACTGGGAAAAACTGTTTTTT. Translation gives CASSLAPQNWEKLFF. This rearrangement joins TRBV7-2 to TRBJ1-4; no firm D call. Trimming cost V 0 bases and J 8 bases, with 13 bases left between them. Germline lookup yields CDR1 SGHTA and CDR2 FQGNSA. The CDR3 has 15 amino acids.

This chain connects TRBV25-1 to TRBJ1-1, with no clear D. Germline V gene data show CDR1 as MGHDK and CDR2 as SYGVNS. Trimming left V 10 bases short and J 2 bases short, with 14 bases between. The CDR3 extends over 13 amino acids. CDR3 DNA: TGTGCCACCCTCGGGCAGATTAACACTGAAGCTTTCTTT. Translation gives CATLGQINTEAFF.

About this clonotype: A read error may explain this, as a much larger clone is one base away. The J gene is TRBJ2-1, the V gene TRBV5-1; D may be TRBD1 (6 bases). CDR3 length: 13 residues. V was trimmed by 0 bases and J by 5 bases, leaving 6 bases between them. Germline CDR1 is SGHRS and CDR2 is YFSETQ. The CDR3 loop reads CASSLEGDNEQFF. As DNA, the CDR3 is TGCGCCAGCAGCTTGGAGGGGGACAATGAGCAGTTCTTC.

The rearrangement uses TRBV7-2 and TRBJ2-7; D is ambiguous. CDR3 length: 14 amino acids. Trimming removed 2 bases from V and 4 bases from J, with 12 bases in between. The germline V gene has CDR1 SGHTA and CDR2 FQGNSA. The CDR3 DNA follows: TGTGCCAGCAGCTTATTGGTGAGGACGTACGAGCAGTACTTC. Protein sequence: CASSLLVRTYEQYF.

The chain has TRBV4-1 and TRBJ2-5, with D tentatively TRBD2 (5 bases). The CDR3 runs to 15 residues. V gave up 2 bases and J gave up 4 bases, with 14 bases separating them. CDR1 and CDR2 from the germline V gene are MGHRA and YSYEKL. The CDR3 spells CASSQFRTLRETQYF. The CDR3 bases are TGCGCCAGCAGCCAATTTAGGACTTTGCGAGAGACCCAGTACTTC.

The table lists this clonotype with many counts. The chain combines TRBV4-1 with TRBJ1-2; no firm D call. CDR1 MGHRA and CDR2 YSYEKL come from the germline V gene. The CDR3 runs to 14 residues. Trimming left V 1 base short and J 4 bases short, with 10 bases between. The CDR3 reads CASSQGAWRYGYTF. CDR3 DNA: TGCGCCAGCAGCCAAGGAGCCTGGCGCTATGGCTACACCTTC.

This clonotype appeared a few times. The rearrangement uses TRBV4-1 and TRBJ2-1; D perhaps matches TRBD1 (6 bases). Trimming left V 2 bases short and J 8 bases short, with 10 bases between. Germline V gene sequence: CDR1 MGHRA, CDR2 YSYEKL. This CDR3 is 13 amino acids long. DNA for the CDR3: TGCGCCAGCAGCCAATACAGGGAGTATGAGCAGTTCTTC. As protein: CASSQYREYEQFF.

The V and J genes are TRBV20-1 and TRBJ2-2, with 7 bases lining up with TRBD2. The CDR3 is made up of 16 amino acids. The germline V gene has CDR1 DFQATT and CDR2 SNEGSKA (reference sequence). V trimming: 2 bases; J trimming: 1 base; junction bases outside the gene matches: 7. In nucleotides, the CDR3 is TGCAGTGCTAGACCCAGCGGGGCGCAGAACACCGGGGAGCTGTTTTTT. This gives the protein CSARPSGAQNTGELFF.